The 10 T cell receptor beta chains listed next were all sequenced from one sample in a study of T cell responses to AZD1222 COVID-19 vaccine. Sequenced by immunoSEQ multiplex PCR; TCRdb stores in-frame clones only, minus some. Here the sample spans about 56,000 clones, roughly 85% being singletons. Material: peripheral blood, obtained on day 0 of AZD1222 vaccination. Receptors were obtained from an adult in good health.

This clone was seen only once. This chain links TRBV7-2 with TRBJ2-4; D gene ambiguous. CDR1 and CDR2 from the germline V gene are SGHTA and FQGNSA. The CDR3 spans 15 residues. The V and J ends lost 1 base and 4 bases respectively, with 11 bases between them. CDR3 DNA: TGTGCCAGCAGCTTAGTGGCAGGTGCAAAAAACATTCAGTACTTC. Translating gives CASSLVAGAKNIQYF.

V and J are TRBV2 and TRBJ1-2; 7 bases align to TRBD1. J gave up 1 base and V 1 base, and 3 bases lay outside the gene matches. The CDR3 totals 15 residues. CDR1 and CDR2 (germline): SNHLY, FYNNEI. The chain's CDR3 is CASSEVTGVNYGYTF. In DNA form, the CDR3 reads TGTGCCAGCAGTGAAGTAACAGGGGTTAACTATGGCTACACCTTC.

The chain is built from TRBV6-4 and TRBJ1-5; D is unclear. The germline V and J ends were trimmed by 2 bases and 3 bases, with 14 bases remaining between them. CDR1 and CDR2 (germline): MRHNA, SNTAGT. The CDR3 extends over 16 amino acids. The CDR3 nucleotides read TGTGCCAGCAGTGACGCTATTCGGACCCACAATCAGCCCCAGCATTTT. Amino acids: CASSDAIRTHNQPQHF.

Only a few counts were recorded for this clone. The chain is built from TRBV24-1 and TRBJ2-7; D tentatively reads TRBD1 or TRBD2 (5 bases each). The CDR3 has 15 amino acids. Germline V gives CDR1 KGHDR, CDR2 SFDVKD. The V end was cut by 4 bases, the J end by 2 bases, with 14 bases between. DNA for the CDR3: TGTGCCACCAGTGACTTGGCAAGGGGACCCTACGAGCAGTACTTC. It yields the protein CATSDLARGPYEQYF.

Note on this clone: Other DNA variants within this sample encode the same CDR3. Here the CDR3 reads CASSVDSGNTIYF. For the CDR3, the DNA is TGTGCCAGCAGCGTGGACTCTGGAAACACCATATATTTT. The chain uses TRBV9 and TRBJ1-3; D is undetermined. The CDR3 length is 13 residues. Per the germline V gene, CDR1 is SGDLS and CDR2 is YYNGEE. V was clipped by 2 bases and J by 0 bases, with 3 bases between them.

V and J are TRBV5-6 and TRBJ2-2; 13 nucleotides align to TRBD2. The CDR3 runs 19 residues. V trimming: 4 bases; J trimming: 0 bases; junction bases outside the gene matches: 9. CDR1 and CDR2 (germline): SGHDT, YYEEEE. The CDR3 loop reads CASSPLTSGGLSNTGELFF. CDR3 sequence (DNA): TGTGCCAGCAGCCCACTGACTAGCGGGGGGCTCTCGAACACCGGGGAGCTGTTTTTT.

In DNA, the CDR3 is TGCGCCAGCAGCTTGGCCGGGACAGCATACGAGCAGTACTTC. It codes for CASSLAGTAYEQYF. The chain is built from TRBV5-1 and TRBJ2-7; 7 nucleotides align to TRBD1. Trimming at V came to 0 bases and at J to 4 bases, leaving 4 bases not matched to a gene. This CDR3 has 14 residues. Germline V gene sequence: CDR1 SGHRS, CDR2 YFSETQ.

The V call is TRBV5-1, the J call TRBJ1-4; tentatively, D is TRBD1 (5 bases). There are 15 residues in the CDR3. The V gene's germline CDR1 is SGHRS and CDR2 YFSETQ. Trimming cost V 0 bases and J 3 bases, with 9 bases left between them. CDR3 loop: CASSLVSGPNEKLFF. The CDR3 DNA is TGCGCCAGCAGCTTGGTGTCAGGGCCTAATGAAAAACTGTTTTTT.

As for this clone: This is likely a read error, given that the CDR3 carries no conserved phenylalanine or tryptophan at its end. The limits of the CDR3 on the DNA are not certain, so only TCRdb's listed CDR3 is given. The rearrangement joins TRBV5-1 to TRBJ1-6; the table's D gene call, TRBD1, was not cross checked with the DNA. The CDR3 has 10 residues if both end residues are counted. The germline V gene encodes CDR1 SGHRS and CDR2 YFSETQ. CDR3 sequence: CASSFIQGGV.

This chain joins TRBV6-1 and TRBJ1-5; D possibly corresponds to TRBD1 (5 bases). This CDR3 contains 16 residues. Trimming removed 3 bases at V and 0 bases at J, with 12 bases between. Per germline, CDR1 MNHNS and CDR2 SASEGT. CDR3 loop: CASSDFGGHSNQPQHF. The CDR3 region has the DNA TGTGCCAGCAGTGACTTTGGCGGACATAGCAATCAGCCCCAGCATTTT.